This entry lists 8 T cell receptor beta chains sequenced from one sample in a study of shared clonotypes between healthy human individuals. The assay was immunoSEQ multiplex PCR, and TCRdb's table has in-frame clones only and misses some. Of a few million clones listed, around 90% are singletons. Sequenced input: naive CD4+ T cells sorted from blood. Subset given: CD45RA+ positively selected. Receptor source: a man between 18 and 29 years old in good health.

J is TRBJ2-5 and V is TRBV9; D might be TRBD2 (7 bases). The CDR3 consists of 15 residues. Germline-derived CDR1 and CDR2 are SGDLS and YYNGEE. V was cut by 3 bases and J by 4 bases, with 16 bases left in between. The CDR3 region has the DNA TGTGCCAGCAGCGAGATGAGGGGGGGAGGAGAGACCCAGTACTTC. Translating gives CASSEMRGGGETQYF.

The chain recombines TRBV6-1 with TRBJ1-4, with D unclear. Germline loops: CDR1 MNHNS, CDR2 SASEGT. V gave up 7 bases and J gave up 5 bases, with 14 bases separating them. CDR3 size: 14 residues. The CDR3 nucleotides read TGTGCCAGCACCCGAACGGCCCAAAATGAAAAACTGTTTTTT. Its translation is CASTRTAQNEKLFF.

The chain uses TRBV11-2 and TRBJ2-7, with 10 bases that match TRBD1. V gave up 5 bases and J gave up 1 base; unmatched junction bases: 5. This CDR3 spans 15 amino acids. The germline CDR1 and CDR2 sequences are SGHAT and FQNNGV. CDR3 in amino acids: CASSLTGQGSYEQYF. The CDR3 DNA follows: TGTGCCAGCAGCCTAACGGGACAGGGGTCCTACGAGCAGTACTTC.

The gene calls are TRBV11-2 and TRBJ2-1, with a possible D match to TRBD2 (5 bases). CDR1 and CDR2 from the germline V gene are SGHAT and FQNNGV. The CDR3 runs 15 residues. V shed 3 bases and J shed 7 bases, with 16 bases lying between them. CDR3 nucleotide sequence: TGTGCCAGCAGCTTTCCTGGTCTTGAGCGGAATGAGCAGTTCTTC. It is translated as CASSFPGLERNEQFF.

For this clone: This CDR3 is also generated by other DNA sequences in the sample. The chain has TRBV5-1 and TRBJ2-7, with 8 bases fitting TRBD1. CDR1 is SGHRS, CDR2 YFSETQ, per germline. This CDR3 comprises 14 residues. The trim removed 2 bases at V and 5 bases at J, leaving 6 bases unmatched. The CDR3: CASSLGQGTNEQYF. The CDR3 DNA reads TGCGCCAGCAGCTTAGGACAGGGAACCAACGAGCAGTACTTC.

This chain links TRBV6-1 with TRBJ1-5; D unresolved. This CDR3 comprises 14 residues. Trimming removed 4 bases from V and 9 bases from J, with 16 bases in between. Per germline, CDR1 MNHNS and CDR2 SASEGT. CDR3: CASSVQSSGSPQHF. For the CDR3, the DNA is TGTGCCAGCAGTGTACAGTCATCCGGCTCGCCCCAGCATTTT.

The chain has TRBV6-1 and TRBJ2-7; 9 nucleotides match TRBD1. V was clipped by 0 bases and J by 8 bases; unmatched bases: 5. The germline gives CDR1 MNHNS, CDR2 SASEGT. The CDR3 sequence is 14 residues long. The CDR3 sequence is CASSEADRGGKQYF. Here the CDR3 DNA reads TGTGCCAGCAGTGAAGCGGACAGGGGCGGAAAGCAGTACTTC.

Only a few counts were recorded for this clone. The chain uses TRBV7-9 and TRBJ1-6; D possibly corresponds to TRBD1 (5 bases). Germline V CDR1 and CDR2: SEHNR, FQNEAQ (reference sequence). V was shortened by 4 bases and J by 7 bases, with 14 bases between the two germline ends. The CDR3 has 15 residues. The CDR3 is CASSSPGPLNSPLHF. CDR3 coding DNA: TGTGCCAGCAGCTCCCCGGGACCTCTCAATTCACCCCTCCACTTT.